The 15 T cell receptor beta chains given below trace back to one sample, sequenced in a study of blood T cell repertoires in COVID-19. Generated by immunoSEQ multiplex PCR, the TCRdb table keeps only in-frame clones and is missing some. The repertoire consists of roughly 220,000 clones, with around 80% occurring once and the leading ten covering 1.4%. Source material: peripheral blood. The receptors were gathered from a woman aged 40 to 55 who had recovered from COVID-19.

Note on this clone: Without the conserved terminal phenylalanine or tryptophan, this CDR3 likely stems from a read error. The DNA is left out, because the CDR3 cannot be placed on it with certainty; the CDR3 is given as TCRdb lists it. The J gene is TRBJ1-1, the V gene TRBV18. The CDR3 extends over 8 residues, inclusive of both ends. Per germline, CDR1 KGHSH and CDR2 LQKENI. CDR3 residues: CASSSGLV.

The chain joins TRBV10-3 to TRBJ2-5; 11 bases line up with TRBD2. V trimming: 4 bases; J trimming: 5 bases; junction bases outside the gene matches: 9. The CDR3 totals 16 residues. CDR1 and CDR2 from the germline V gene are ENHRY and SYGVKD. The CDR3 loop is CAISAASGGPGETQYF. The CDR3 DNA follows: TGTGCCATCAGTGCGGCTAGCGGGGGGCCAGGGGAGACCCAGTACTTC.

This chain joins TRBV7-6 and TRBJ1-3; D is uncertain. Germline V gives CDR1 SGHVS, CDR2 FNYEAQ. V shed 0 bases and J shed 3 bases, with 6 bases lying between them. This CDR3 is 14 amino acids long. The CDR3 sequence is CASSLAPGGNTIYF. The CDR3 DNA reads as TGTGCCAGCAGCTTAGCCCCAGGTGGAAACACCATATATTTT.

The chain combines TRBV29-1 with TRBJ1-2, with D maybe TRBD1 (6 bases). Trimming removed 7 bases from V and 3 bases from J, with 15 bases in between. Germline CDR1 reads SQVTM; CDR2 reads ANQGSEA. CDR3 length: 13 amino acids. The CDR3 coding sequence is TGCAGCGGCACAACACAGGGAGACTATGGCTACACCTTC. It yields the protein CSGTTQGDYGYTF. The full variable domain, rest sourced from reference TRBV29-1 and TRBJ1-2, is SAVISQKPSRDICQRGTSLTIQCQVDSQVTMMFWYRQQPGQSLTLIATANQGSEATYESGFVIDKFPISRPNLTFSTLTVSNMSPEDSSIYLCSGTTQGDYGYTFGSGTRLTVV.

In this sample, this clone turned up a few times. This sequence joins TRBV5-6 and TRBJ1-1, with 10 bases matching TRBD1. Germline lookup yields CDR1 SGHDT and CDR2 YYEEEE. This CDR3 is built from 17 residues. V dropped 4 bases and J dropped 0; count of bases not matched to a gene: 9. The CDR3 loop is CASSLLRTGGLNTEAFF. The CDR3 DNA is TGTGCCAGCAGCCTGCTCAGGACAGGGGGTTTGAACACTGAAGCTTTCTTT.

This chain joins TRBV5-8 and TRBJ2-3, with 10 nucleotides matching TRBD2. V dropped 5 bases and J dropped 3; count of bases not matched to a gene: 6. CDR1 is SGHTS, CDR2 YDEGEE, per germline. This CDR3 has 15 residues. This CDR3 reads CASSQRGGSTDTQYF. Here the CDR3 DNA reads TGTGCCAGCAGTCAGCGGGGGGGCTCGACAGATACGCAGTATTTT.

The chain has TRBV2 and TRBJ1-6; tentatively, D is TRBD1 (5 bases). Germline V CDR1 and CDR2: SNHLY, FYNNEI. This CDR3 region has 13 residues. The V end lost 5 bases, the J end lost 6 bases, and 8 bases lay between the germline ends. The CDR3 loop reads CASSPTVNSPLHF. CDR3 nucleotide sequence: TGTGCCAGCAGTCCGACAGTTAATTCACCCCTCCACTTT.

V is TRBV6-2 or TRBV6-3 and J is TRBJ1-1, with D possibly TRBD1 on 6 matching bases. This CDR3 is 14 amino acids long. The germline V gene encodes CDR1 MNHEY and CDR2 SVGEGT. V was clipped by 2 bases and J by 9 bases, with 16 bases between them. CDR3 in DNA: TGTGCCAGCAGTTACCCACAGGGACTAAAGAAAGCTTTCTTT. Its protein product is CASSYPQGLKKAFF.

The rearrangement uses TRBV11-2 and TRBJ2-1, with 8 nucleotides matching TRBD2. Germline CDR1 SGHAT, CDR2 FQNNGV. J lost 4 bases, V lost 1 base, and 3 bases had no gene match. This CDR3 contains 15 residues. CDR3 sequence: CASSLVAGLYNEQFF. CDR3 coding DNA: TGTGCCAGCAGCTTAGTAGCGGGGCTTTACAATGAGCAGTTCTTC.

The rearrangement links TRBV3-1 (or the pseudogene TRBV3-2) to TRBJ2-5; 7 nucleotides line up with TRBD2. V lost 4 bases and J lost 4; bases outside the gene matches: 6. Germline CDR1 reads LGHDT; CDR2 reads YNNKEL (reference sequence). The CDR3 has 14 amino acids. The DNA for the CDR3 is TGTGCCAGCAGCCCCGGGGGGAGCAGAGAGACCCAGTACTTC. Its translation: CASSPGGSRETQYF.

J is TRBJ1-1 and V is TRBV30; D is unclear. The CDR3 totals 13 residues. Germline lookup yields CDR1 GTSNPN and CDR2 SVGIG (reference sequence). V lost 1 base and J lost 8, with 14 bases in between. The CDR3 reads CAWSGVGQLEAFF. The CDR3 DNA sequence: TGTGCCTGGAGTGGGGTTGGGCAGCTAGAAGCTTTCTTT.

CDR3 protein: CASSLGEGLSYEQYF. The DNA of the CDR3 is TGCGCCAGCAGCTTGGGGGAGGGCCTCTCCTACGAGCAGTACTTC. This rearrangement joins TRBV5-1 to TRBJ2-7; TRBD2 agrees at 7 bases. CDR3 length: 15 residues. Germline CDR1 and CDR2: SGHRS and YFSETQ. The V segment lost 0 bases and the J segment 0 bases; nucleotides outside the gene matches: 3.

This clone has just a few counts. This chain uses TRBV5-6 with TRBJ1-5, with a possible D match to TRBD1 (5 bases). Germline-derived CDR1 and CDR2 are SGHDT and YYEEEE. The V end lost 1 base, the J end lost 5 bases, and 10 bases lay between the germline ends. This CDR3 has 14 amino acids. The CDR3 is CASSLRRGYQPQHF. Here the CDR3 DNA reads TGTGCCAGCAGCTTGAGAAGGGGATATCAGCCCCAGCATTTT.

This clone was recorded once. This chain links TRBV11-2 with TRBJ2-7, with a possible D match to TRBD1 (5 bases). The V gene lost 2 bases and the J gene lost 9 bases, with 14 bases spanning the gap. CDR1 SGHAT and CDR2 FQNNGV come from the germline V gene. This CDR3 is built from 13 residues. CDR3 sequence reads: CASSLQGGLPQYF. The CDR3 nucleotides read TGTGCCAGCAGCTTACAGGGTGGGCTGCCGCAGTACTTC.

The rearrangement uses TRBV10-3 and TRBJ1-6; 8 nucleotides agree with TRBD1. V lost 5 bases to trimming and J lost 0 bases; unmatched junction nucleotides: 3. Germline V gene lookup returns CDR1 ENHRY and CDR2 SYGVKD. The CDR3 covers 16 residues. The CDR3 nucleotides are TGTGCCATCAGTAAGGGACAGGACTCCTATAATTCACCCCTCCACTTT. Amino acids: CAISKGQDSYNSPLHF.